A single sample is the source of the 3 T cell receptor beta chains below, sequenced in a study of T cell changes during pregnancy in multiple sclerosis. Repertoires were generated with immunoSEQ multiplex PCR, while TCRdb's copy carries only in-frame clones and drops some. The sample lists about 40,000 clones, over 80% occurring once. Sequenced here: CD4+ T cells from peripheral blood mononuclear cells, sampled before pregnancy. Receptor source: a female donor with multiple sclerosis, enrolled in a pregnancy study.

The V gene is TRBV7-6, the J gene TRBJ1-1; a weak D match, TRBD1 (5 bases). Trimming left V 2 bases short and J 1 base short, with 11 bases between. This CDR3 comprises 15 residues. The germline V gene encodes CDR1 SGHVS and CDR2 FNYEAQ. CDR3 coding DNA: TGTGCCAGCAGCTTACAGGGAAGTACGAACACTGAAGCTTTCTTT. Translating gives CASSLQGSTNTEAFF. Using reference TRBV7-6 and TRBJ1-1 for the parts outside the CDR3, the full variable domain is GAGVSQSPRYKVTKRGQDVALRCDPISGHVSLYWYRQALGQGPEFLTYFNYEAQQDKSGLPNDRFSAERPEGSISTLTIQRTEQRDSAMYRCASSLQGSTNTEAFFGQGTRLTVV.

The chain uses TRBV6-1 and TRBJ1-2; a weak D match, TRBD1 (6 bases). The CDR3 loop spans 14 amino acids. Trimming removed 2 bases from V and 2 bases from J, with 9 bases in between. The germline V gene encodes CDR1 MNHNS and CDR2 SASEGT. The CDR3 DNA reads TGTGCCAGCAGTGAAACAGGGCCCAACTATGGCTACACCTTC. Its translation is CASSETGPNYGYTF.

The table lists this clone with a count of one. V gene TRBV6-5 combines with J gene TRBJ1-2; possible D gene TRBD1, 6 bases. Germline V CDR1 and CDR2: MNHEY, SVGAGI. V lost 4 bases, J lost 5 bases, and 8 bases lay in between. The CDR3 covers 12 residues. CDR3 sequence (DNA): TGTGCCAGCAGTTGGGGGCCATATGGCTACACCTTC. This sequence encodes CASSWGPYGYTF.